The clone carrying this TCR beta chain was observed a single time. This sample is part of a study of blood T cell repertoires in COVID-19. Study information: Researchers got acute and convalescent COVID-19 samples from the United States, Italy and Spain. From T cells, B-cell-depleted T cells, or PBMCs came the material, which was cDNA or gDNA.

The authors' processing: Amplified reference gene primers provided the basis for estimating nucleated cell counts. TCRdb keeps only in-frame clones here, not all; method: immunoSEQ multiplex PCR. The V and J calls and the clone size are those of that table, but D and trimming were determined from the DNA. The table shows about 100,000 clones, with 70% to 90% occurring only once. V shed 2 bases, J shed 11 bases, and the junction held 13 bases outside the gene matches. The germline gives CDR1 SQVTM, CDR2 ANQGSEA. This CDR3 has 14 amino acids. The sequenced sample consisted of peripheral blood. This chain uses TRBV29-1 with TRBJ1-2, with TRBD1 identical over 8 bases. This clonotype was sampled from a human donor in a cohort sampled during active COVID-19. In DNA form, the CDR3 reads TGCAGCGTTGAACGGCAGGGGGCGAGGTATACTTACACCTTC. Translated, it gives CSVERQGARYTYTF.